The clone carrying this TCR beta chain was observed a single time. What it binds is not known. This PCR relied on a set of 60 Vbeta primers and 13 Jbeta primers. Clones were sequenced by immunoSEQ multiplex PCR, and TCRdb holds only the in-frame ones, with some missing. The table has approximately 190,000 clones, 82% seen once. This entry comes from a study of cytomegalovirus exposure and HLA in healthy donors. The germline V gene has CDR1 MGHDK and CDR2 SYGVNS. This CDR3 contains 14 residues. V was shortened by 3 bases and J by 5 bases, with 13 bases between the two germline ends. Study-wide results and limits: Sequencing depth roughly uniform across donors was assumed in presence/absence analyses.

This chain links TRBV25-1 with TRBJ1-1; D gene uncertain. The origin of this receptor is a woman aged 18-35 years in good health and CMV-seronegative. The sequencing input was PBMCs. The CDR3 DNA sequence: TGTGCCAGCAGTGATGGGCCTAGCCCTACTGAAGCTTTCTTT. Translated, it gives CASSDGPSPTEAFF.